This T cell receptor beta chain was captured by sequencing in a study of OX40 agonist ivuxolimab in advanced cancers. Background on the study: The patients received ivuxolimab by intravenous route every 2 weeks at 0.01 to 10 mg/kg.

Study observations and caveats: It was also the case that some nonresponders had low normalized T-cell clonal expansion. Relative to CD4+ cells, CD8+ T cells on average had more expanded clones.

It was autoimmune disease history or systemic immunosuppression that excluded patients. The CDR3 consists of 18 residues. Germline V gene sequence: CDR1 SGHDN, CDR2 FVKESK. Trimming removed 4 bases from V and 7 bases from J; junction bases left unmatched: 20. As for this clone: Its matching antigen is unknown.

Generated by immunoSEQ multiplex PCR, the TCRdb table keeps only in-frame clones and is missing some. The table lists about 76,000 clones, 85% of them singletons, with roughly 3% in the top ten. This material consisted of CD4+ or CD8+ T cells sorted from blood, taken in a trial of the OX40 agonist ivuxolimab. J is TRBJ1-2 and V is TRBV14; 8 nucleotides agree with TRBD1. The sequence came from an adult with an advanced solid tumor such as melanoma, head and neck, liver or kidney cancer. The CDR3 DNA reads as TGTGCCAGCAGCCCGTTGTTAACCGCGGATGGACAGGGAGGTGGCTACACCTTC. It encodes CASSPLLTADGQGGGYTF.